Listed below are T cell receptor beta chains from one sample, sequenced in a study of cytomegalovirus exposure and HLA in healthy donors. Data came from immunoSEQ multiplex PCR; TCRdb stores just in-frame clones and leaves some out. The sample contains approximately 37,000 clones, less than 85% of which appear only once. The specimen sequenced was PBMCs. These receptors all stem from a male donor in good health and CMV-seronegative. Each CDR3 is given with its conserved first and last residue. A D gene is named only where the DNA matches it firmly. The size field is filled for only some rows; it gives once, few, many or a size class.

v_gene,abundance,j_gene,d_gene,CDR3nt,CDR3aa
TRBV9,.,TRBJ1-3,.,TGTGCCAGCAGCCCGTATGCGGACTCTGGAAACACCATATATTTT,CASSPYADSGNTIYF
TRBV5-1,.,TRBJ2-5,.,TGCGCCAGCCGATTCGCGATGGGGGCCTGGGAGACCCAGTACTTC,CASRFAMGAWETQYF
TRBV27,.,TRBJ1-2,.,TGTGCCAGCAGTTTGTGGGGTGCAGGGAATAATGGCTACACCTTC,CASSLWGAGNNGYTF
TRBV5-5,.,TRBJ1-1,.,TGTGCCAGCAGCCGGGTCCTAGGAACTGAAGCTTTCTTT,CASSRVLGTEAFF
TRBV4-2,.,TRBJ1-2,.,TGTGCCAGCAGTCATGGACCGGGGTCTGGCTACACCTTC,CASSHGPGSGYTF
TRBV29-1,.,TRBJ1-4,TRBD1,TGCAGCGTTGTTGGGGACAGGGCTGAAAAACTGTTTTTT,CSVVGDRAEKLFF
TRBV11-2,.,TRBJ2-7,.,TGTGCCAGCAGGTCCACAGGGTCCAACGAGCAGTACTTC,CASRSTGSNEQYF
TRBV30,.,TRBJ2-7,TRBD1,TGTGCCTGGAAATACGGGACAGGGGCGAAAGGGTCCTACGAGCAGTACTTC,CAWKYGTGAKGSYEQYF
TRBV7-2,.,TRBJ1-2,TRBD1,TGTGCCAGCAGCGGGACAGGCAGGAACTATGGCTACACCTTC,CASSGTGRNYGYTF
TRBV15,once,TRBJ2-3,.,TGTGCCACCAGCAGAACGGGAGAAACAGATACGCAGTATTTT,CATSRTGETDTQYF
TRBV6-4,.,TRBJ1-6,TRBD1,TGTGCCAGCAGTGACGGAGGGACAGCTTCACCCCTCCACTTT,CASSDGGTASPLHF